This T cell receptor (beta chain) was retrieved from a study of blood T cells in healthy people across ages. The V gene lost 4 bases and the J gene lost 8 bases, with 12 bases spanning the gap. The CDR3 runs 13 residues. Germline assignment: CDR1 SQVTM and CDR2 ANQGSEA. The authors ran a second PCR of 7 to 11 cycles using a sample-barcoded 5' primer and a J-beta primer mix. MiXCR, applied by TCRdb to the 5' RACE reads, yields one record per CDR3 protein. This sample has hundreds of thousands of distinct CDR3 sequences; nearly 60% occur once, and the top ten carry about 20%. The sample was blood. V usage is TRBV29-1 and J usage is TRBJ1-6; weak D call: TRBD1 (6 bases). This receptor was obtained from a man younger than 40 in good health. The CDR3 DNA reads TGCAGCGTTGGTCAGGGGCACGATTCACCCCTCCACTTT. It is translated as CSVGQGHDSPLHF.